A selection of T cell receptor beta chains follows, all from one sample in a study of control samples from healthy donors and cancer patients. Measured with immunoSEQ multiplex PCR; TCRdb has only the in-frame clones, and not every one. The table records approximately 97,000 clones, just under 95% of them present only once. The sample consisted of blood. All receptors come from a human donor in good health. The donor label of this sample is uncertain. Each CDR3 is given with its conserved first and last residue. The order of the fields is clone size, J gene, V gene, D gene, CDR3 protein, CDR3 DNA. The D gene is left open where the match is weak. The size entry is marked missing in some rows and otherwise reads once, few, many or a size class.

clone_size: .
j_call: TRBJ1-3
v_call: TRBV7-8
d_call: .
cdr3_aa: CASSLASGNTIYF
cdr3_nt: TGTGCCAGCAGCTTAGCATCGGGAAACACCATATATTTT

clone_size: .
j_call: TRBJ2-7
v_call: TRBV19
d_call: .
cdr3_aa: CASSQRDGSYEQYF
cdr3_nt: TGTGCCAGTAGTCAACGGGACGGATCCTACGAGCAGTACTTC

clone_size: .
j_call: TRBJ2-2
v_call: TRBV27
d_call: TRBD2
cdr3_aa: CASSLLAGGPGELFF
cdr3_nt: TGTGCCAGCAGTTTGCTAGCGGGGGGGCCCGGGGAGCTGTTTTTT

clone_size: .
j_call: TRBJ1-1
v_call: TRBV6-7
d_call: .
cdr3_aa: CASNPGTPTPRTEAFF
cdr3_nt: TGTGCCAGCAATCCCGGGACCCCCACCCCTAGGACTGAAGCTTTCTTT

clone_size: .
j_call: TRBJ1-2
v_call: TRBV6-5
d_call: TRBD1
cdr3_aa: CASSQTGAYGYTF
cdr3_nt: TGTGCCAGCAGTCAGACAGGGGCCTATGGCTACACCTTC

clone_size: .
j_call: TRBJ2-5
v_call: TRBV2
d_call: TRBD2
cdr3_aa: CASKTGTSGAETQYF
cdr3_nt: TGTGCCAGCAAAACCGGGACTAGCGGGGCAGAGACCCAGTACTTC

clone_size: .
j_call: TRBJ1-6
v_call: TRBV5-4
d_call: TRBD1
cdr3_aa: CASSLDPDRRNSPLHF
cdr3_nt: TGTGCCAGCAGCTTAGATCCGGACAGGAGGAATTCACCCCTCCACTTT

clone_size: .
j_call: TRBJ1-1
v_call: TRBV6-6
d_call: TRBD1
cdr3_aa: CASSYSGQGNTEAFF
cdr3_nt: TGTGCCAGCAGTTACTCGGGACAGGGGAACACTGAAGCTTTCTTT

clone_size: .
j_call: TRBJ2-1
v_call: TRBV3-1/TRBV3-2
d_call: TRBD2
cdr3_aa: CASRNLAGGPHEQFF
cdr3_nt: TGTGCCAGCAGAAATCTAGCGGGGGGGCCGCATGAGCAGTTCTTC

clone_size: .
j_call: TRBJ2-2
v_call: TRBV7-4
d_call: TRBD1
cdr3_aa: CASSPRSAGGPNTGELFF
cdr3_nt: TGTGCCAGCAGCCCTCGGTCGGCAGGGGGCCCGAACACCGGGGAGCTGTTTTTT

clone_size: .
j_call: TRBJ1-6
v_call: TRBV29-1
d_call: .
cdr3_aa: CSVGDGGKSPLHF
cdr3_nt: TGCAGCGTTGGGGATGGGGGCAAATCACCCCTCCACTTT

clone_size: .
j_call: TRBJ1-3
v_call: TRBV7-9
d_call: .
cdr3_aa: CASSWETGTSGNTIYF
cdr3_nt: TGTGCCAGCAGCTGGGAGACAGGAACCTCTGGAAACACCATATATTTT

clone_size: .
j_call: TRBJ2-2
v_call: TRBV23-1
d_call: TRBD1
cdr3_aa: CASSQPIGGTGGVTGELFF
cdr3_nt: TGCGCCAGCAGTCAACCAATCGGCGGGACAGGGGGTGTCACCGGGGAGCTGTTTTTT

clone_size: .
j_call: TRBJ1-1
v_call: TRBV3-1/TRBV3-2
d_call: .
cdr3_aa: CASSQFRGTAEAFF
cdr3_nt: TGTGCCAGCAGCCAATTCAGGGGAACGGCTGAAGCTTTCTTT

clone_size: .
j_call: TRBJ2-1
v_call: TRBV24-1
d_call: TRBD1
cdr3_aa: CATAGQGFNEQFF
cdr3_nt: TGTGCCACCGCCGGACAGGGGTTCAATGAGCAGTTCTTC

clone_size: .
j_call: TRBJ1-2
v_call: TRBV25-1
d_call: .
cdr3_aa: CASSPNWGVGGYTF
cdr3_nt: TGTGCCAGCAGTCCAAACTGGGGAGTCGGCGGCTACACCTTC

clone_size: once
j_call: TRBJ1-1
v_call: TRBV5-1
d_call: .
cdr3_aa: CASTEVGTEAFF
cdr3_nt: TGCGCCAGCACGGAGGTAGGCACTGAAGCTTTCTTT

clone_size: .
j_call: TRBJ1-3
v_call: TRBV29-1
d_call: .
cdr3_aa: CSVEEDEASGNTIYF
cdr3_nt: TGCAGCGTTGAAGAGGATGAGGCCTCTGGAAACACCATATATTTT

clone_size: .
j_call: TRBJ1-1
v_call: TRBV7-6
d_call: .
cdr3_aa: CASSPTPNTEAFF
cdr3_nt: TGTGCCAGCAGCCCCACACCGAACACTGAAGCTTTCTTT

clone_size: .
j_call: TRBJ1-2
v_call: TRBV9
d_call: .
cdr3_aa: CASSRRNYGYTF
cdr3_nt: TGTGCCAGCAGCCGTCGTAACTATGGCTACACCTTC

clone_size: .
j_call: TRBJ2-5
v_call: TRBV6-6
d_call: TRBD2
cdr3_aa: CASSYSGGQETQYF
cdr3_nt: TGTGCCAGCAGTTATAGCGGGGGCCAAGAGACCCAGTACTTC

clone_size: .
j_call: TRBJ1-3
v_call: TRBV5-1
d_call: .
cdr3_aa: CASSPSDRFSGNTIYF
cdr3_nt: TGCGCCAGCAGCCCCTCGGACCGGTTCTCTGGAAACACCATATATTTT

clone_size: .
j_call: TRBJ1-4
v_call: TRBV18
d_call: TRBD1
cdr3_aa: CASSSNRGANEKLFF
cdr3_nt: TGTGCCAGCTCATCCAACAGGGGGGCTAATGAAAAACTGTTTTTT

clone_size: .
j_call: TRBJ1-5
v_call: TRBV7-9
d_call: TRBD1
cdr3_aa: CASSRELPGQGRQPQHF
cdr3_nt: TGTGCCAGCAGTCGAGAACTACCGGGACAGGGGCGTCAGCCCCAGCATTTT

clone_size: .
j_call: TRBJ1-5
v_call: TRBV20-1
d_call: .
cdr3_aa: CSASFGVGNQPQHF
cdr3_nt: TGCAGTGCTAGTTTCGGGGTTGGCAATCAGCCCCAGCATTTT

clone_size: .
j_call: TRBJ2-2
v_call: TRBV6-6
d_call: TRBD2
cdr3_aa: CASSYSKAGGTGELFF
cdr3_nt: TGTGCCAGCAGTTACTCGAAGGCGGGGGGCACCGGGGAGCTGTTTTTT

clone_size: .
j_call: TRBJ1-2
v_call: TRBV6-5
d_call: TRBD1
cdr3_aa: CASTVQGADGYTF
cdr3_nt: TGTGCCAGCACCGTACAGGGGGCGGATGGCTACACCTTC

clone_size: .
j_call: TRBJ2-3
v_call: TRBV9
d_call: .
cdr3_aa: CASSVVWGGGTDTQYF
cdr3_nt: TGTGCCAGCAGCGTAGTGTGGGGAGGGGGGACAGATACGCAGTATTTT

clone_size: .
j_call: TRBJ1-1
v_call: TRBV6-5
d_call: .
cdr3_aa: CASSPTEAFF
cdr3_nt: TGTGCCAGCAGTCCCACTGAAGCTTTCTTT

clone_size: .
j_call: TRBJ1-1
v_call: TRBV19
d_call: .
cdr3_aa: CASSKNRDAYRESFF
cdr3_nt: TGTGCCAGTAGTAAAAATAGGGACGCGTATCGGGAATCTTTCTTT

clone_size: once
j_call: TRBJ1-6
v_call: TRBV2
d_call: TRBD1
cdr3_aa: CASSEGMTGRLENSPLHF
cdr3_nt: TGTGCCAGCAGTGAAGGCATGACAGGGAGGTTAGAGAATTCACCCCTCCACTTT

clone_size: .
j_call: TRBJ1-6
v_call: TRBV27
d_call: .
cdr3_aa: CASSQGGSPLHF
cdr3_nt: TGTGCCAGCAGCCAAGGGGGTTCACCCCTCCACTTT

clone_size: few
j_call: TRBJ2-7
v_call: TRBV15
d_call: .
cdr3_aa: CATSRGQGLTYEQYF
cdr3_nt: TGTGCCACCAGCAGGGGGCAGGGGTTAACCTACGAGCAGTACTTC

clone_size: .
j_call: TRBJ2-3
v_call: TRBV5-6
d_call: TRBD1
cdr3_aa: CASSLVGQGTDTQYF
cdr3_nt: TGTGCCAGCAGCTTGGTGGGACAGGGCACAGATACGCAGTATTTT

clone_size: once
j_call: TRBJ2-5
v_call: TRBV14
d_call: .
cdr3_aa: CASSQDHGRTQYF
cdr3_nt: TGTGCCAGCAGCCAAGATCACGGTCGAACCCAGTACTTC

clone_size: .
j_call: TRBJ1-6
v_call: TRBV10-3
d_call: .
cdr3_aa: CAISRDNYNSPLHF
cdr3_nt: TGTGCCATCAGCCGGGACAACTATAATTCACCCCTCCACTTT

clone_size: .
j_call: TRBJ2-2
v_call: TRBV27
d_call: .
cdr3_aa: CASSWVTGELFF
cdr3_nt: TGTGCCAGCAGTTGGGTCACCGGGGAGCTGTTTTTT

clone_size: .
j_call: TRBJ1-1
v_call: TRBV27
d_call: .
cdr3_aa: CASGGNSLGAFF
cdr3_nt: TGTGCCAGCGGAGGAAACTCGCTAGGAGCTTTCTTT

clone_size: few
j_call: TRBJ2-2
v_call: TRBV6-2/TRBV6-3
d_call: .
cdr3_aa: CASSYVGPGTGELFF
cdr3_nt: TGTGCCAGCAGTTACGTGGGGCCGGGGACCGGGGAGCTGTTTTTT

clone_size: .
j_call: TRBJ1-6
v_call: TRBV5-1
d_call: .
cdr3_aa: CASSLDPATGNSPLHF
cdr3_nt: TGCGCCAGCAGCTTGGATCCAGCCACCGGGAATTCACCCCTCCACTTT

clone_size: .
j_call: TRBJ2-5
v_call: TRBV7-2
d_call: TRBD1
cdr3_aa: CASSFDRGQETQYF
cdr3_nt: TGTGCCAGCAGCTTCGACAGGGGTCAAGAGACCCAGTACTTC

clone_size: .
j_call: TRBJ1-1
v_call: TRBV6-5
d_call: .
cdr3_aa: CASSRAEVNTEAFF
cdr3_nt: TGTGCCAGCAGCCGGGCAGAGGTGAACACTGAAGCTTTCTTT